The T cell receptor (beta chain) described here comes from a study of identical twins. Findings and limits, study-wide: For cord blood, abundant beta clonotypes had fewer insertions, unlike memory repertoires, which showed none.

Each donor was a healthy Caucasian. cDNA carried unique molecular identifiers, and a universal primer site was added by template switching. TCRdb re-analysed the 5' RACE reads in MiXCR, keeping a single row per CDR3 protein. The table includes approximately 550,000 distinct CDR3 sequences, around 20% detected once. A single count supports this clonotype. The antigen remains undetermined. At one of its ends the junction is not consistent with the germline gene, which may arise from a read error. The CDR3 covers 13 residues. Germline V lookup: CDR1 LNHDA, CDR2 SQIVND (reference sequence). The same data also contributed to another study, on yellow fever vaccine responses in identical twins.

This sequence was found in a woman younger than 30 in good health. Sample: CD4+ T cells sorted from blood. The chain is built from TRBV19 and TRBJ2-1, with 9 positions matching TRBD1. Here the CDR3 reads CASSVTGGNEQIF. The CDR3, as DNA: TGTGCCAGTAGTGTCACAGGGGGCAATGAGCAGATCTTC. The variable domain in full, with the rest retrieved from reference TRBV19 and TRBJ2-1, is DGGITQSPKYLFRKEGQNVTLSCEQNLNHDAMYWYRQDPGQGLRLIYYSQIVNDFQKGDIAEGYSVSREKKESFPLTVTSAQKNPTAFYLCASSVTGGNEQIFGPGTRLTVL.